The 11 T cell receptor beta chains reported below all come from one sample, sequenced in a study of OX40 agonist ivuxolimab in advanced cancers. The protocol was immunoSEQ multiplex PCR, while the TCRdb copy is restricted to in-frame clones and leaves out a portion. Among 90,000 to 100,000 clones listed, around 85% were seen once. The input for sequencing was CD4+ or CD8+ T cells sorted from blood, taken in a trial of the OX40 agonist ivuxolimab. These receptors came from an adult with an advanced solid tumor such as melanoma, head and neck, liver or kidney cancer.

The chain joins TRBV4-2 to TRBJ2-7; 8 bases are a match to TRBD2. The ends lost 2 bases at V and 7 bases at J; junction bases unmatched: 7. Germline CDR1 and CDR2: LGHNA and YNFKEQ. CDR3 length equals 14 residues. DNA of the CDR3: TGTGCCAGCAGCCAAAAACGGGGGGGTTCGGAGCAGTACTTC. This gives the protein CASSQKRGGSEQYF.

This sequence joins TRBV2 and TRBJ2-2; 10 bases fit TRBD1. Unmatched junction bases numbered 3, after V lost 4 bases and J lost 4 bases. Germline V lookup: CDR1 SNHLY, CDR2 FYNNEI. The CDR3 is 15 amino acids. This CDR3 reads CASSGTGGSTGELFF. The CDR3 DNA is TGTGCCAGCAGTGGGACAGGGGGGAGCACCGGGGAGCTGTTTTTT.

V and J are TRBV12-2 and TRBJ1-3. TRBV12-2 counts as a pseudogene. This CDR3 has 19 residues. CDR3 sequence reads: CASRLVEWDRKASGNTIYF. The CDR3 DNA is TGTGCAAGTCGCTTAGTTGAGTGGGACCGTAAAGCCTCTGGAAACACCATATATTTT.

DNA of the CDR3: TGTGCCAGCAGCCGGGACAGCACTAGTGGTGAGCAGTTCTTC. Its protein product is CASSRDSTSGEQFF. The chain has TRBV7-2 and TRBJ2-1; TRBD1 matches 7 bases. Germline CDR1 is SGHTA and CDR2 is FQGNSA. The CDR3 length is 14 residues. V gave up 5 bases and J gave up 9 bases; unmatched junction bases: 10.

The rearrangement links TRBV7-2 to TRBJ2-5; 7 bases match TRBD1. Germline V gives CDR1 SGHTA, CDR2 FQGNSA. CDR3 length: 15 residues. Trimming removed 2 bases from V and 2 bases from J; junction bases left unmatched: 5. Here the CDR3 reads CASSLRGGTQETQYF. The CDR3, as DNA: TGTGCCAGCAGCTTAAGAGGGGGCACGCAAGAGACCCAGTACTTC. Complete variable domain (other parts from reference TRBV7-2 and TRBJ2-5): GAGVSQSPSNKVTEKGKDVELRCDPISGHTALYWYRQSLGQGLEFLIYFQGNSAPDKSGLPSDRFSAERTGGSVSTLTIQRTQQEDSAVYLCASSLRGGTQETQYFGPGTRLLVL.

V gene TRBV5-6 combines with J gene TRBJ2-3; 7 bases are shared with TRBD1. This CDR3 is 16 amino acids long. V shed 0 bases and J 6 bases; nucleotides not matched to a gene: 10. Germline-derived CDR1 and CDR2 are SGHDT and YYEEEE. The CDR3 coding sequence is TGTGCCAGCAGCTTGGCCCGACAGGGTATAGGGGATACGCAGTATTTT. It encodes CASSLARQGIGDTQYF. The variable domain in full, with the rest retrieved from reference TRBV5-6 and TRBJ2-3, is DAGVTQSPTHLIKTRGQQVTLRCSPKSGHDTVSWYQQALGQGPQFIFQYYEEEERQRGNFPDRFSGHQFPNYSSELNVNALLLGDSALYLCASSLARQGIGDTQYFGPGTRLTVL.

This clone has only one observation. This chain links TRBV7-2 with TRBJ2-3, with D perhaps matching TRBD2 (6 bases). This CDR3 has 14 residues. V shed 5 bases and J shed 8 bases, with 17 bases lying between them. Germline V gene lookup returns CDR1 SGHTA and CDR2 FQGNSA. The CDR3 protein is CASSPHDGGGTQYF. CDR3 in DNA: TGTGCCAGCAGCCCCCACGATGGGGGAGGTACGCAGTATTTT. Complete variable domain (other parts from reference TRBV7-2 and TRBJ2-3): GAGVSQSPSNKVTEKGKDVELRCDPISGHTALYWYRQSLGQGLEFLIYFQGNSAPDKSGLPSDRFSAERTGGSVSTLTIQRTQQEDSAVYLCASSPHDGGGTQYFGPGTRLTVL.

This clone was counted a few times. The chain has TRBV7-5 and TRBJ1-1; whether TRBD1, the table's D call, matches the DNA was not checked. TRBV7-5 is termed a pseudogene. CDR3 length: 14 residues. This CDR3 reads CARGDRGEDTEAFF. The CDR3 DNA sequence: TGTGCCAGAGGAGACAGGGGGGAGGACACTGAAGCTTTCTTT.

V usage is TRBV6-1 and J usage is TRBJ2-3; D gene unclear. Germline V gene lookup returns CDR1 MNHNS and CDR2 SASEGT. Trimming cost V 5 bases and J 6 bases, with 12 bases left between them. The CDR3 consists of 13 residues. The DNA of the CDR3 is TGTGCCAGCAGTTATGACGGTGGGGATACGCAGTATTTT. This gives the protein CASSYDGGDTQYF.

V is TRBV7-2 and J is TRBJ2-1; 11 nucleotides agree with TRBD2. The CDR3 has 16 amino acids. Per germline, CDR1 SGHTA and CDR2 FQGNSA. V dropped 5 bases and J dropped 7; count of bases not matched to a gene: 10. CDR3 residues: CASSLRLAGRVNEQFF. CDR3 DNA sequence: TGTGCCAGCAGCCTGAGACTAGCGGGGAGGGTAAATGAGCAGTTCTTC.

In nucleotides, the CDR3 is TGTGCCAGCAGCTCACCGCGGGACAGTGCCGATGAGCAGTTCTTC. The encoded protein is CASSSPRDSADEQFF. This chain links TRBV11-2 with TRBJ2-1, with D maybe TRBD1 (7 bases). V was trimmed by 4 bases and J by 8 bases, leaving 18 bases between them. The germline V gene has CDR1 SGHAT and CDR2 FQNNGV. This CDR3 contains 15 residues.